This TCR beta chain was identified in a study of shared clonotypes between healthy human individuals. Study-wide context: Participating donors consisted of a couple of women and a few men aged 18 to 49. Study-level findings and limits: Since donors were few, the genetic and exposure-history diversity represented was limited.

A word on this clone: The antigen is undetermined.

Deletions cut 4 bases from V and 4 bases from J, with 14 bases between. CDR3 size: 14 residues. Germline V lookup: CDR1 SGDLS, CDR2 YYNGEE. The test was conducted at deep level. Around 30,000 T cell genomes, or around 180 ng DNA, went into the sorted-subset replicate PCRs. The protocol was immunoSEQ multiplex PCR, while the TCRdb copy is restricted to in-frame clones and leaves out a portion. The table includes 2 million to 3 million clones, 80% to 95% detected once. This TCR derives from a man aged 18 to 29 in good health. Some clones in this sample may be carry-over from other donors' samples. Sequenced sample: naive CD4+ T cells from PBMCs. The subset was: CD45RA+ positively selected. This chain uses TRBV9 with TRBJ2-5, with D perhaps matching TRBD2 (6 bases). DNA of the CDR3: TGTGCCAGCAGCCGGAGGGCGGTGGGAGAGACCCAGTACTTC. Its translation: CASSRRAVGETQYF.